The 5 T cell receptor beta chains listed next were all sequenced from one sample in a study of blood T cells in healthy people across ages. Combining a sample-barcoded 5' primer with a J-beta primer mix, a second PCR ran for roughly 7 to 12 cycles. In TCRdb, the 5' RACE reads were re-called with MiXCR into one record per CDR3 protein. The sample comprises hundreds of thousands of distinct CDR3 sequences, about 30% of which are singletons, and around 14% rests with the top ten. The sequenced material came from blood. The receptors stem from a woman at least 80 years old in good health.

The table lists this clonotype with many counts. The J gene is TRBJ1-1, the V gene TRBV9; unclear D gene. The CDR3 loop spans 15 amino acids. Germline CDR1 reads SGDLS; CDR2 reads YYNGEE. Trimming cost V 0 bases and J 1 base, with 10 bases left between them. The CDR3 loop is CASSVGSLGNTEAFF. The DNA for the CDR3 is TGTGCCAGCAGCGTAGGTAGTCTGGGGAACACTGAAGCTTTCTTT. The whole variable domain, remainder taken from reference TRBV9 and TRBJ1-1, is DSGVTQTPKHLITATGQRVTLRCSPRSGDLSVYWYQQSLDQGLQFLIQYYNGEERAKGNILERFSAQQFPDLHSELNLSSLELGDSALYFCASSVGSLGNTEAFFGQGTRLTVV.

At least ten counts were recorded for this clonotype. The J gene is TRBJ2-5, the V gene TRBV6-5; D call uncertain. Germline V gene lookup returns CDR1 MNHEY and CDR2 SVGAGI. The length of the CDR3 is 13 residues. V lost 0 bases to trimming and J lost 5 bases, with 7 bases between them. The CDR3 is CASSYSIRETQYF. The CDR3 nucleotides read TGTGCCAGCAGTTACTCCATTAGGGAGACCCAGTACTTC.

Many counts were recorded for this clonotype. The gene calls are TRBV9 and TRBJ2-1, with 8 bases fitting TRBD2. V was pared by 0 bases and J by 4 bases, with 3 bases of the junction left unmatched. This CDR3 spans 15 amino acids. Germline CDR1 SGDLS, CDR2 YYNGEE. CDR3 bases: TGTGCCAGCAGCGTAGAGAGCGGGGGTTACAATGAGCAGTTCTTC. Translating gives CASSVESGGYNEQFF.

This clonotype occurred a few times. This sequence joins TRBV5-8 and TRBJ1-1; 8 bases are shared with TRBD1. The J segment lost 3 bases and the V segment lost 4 bases, leaving 5 bases of the junction unmatched. Germline V lookup: CDR1 SGHTS, CDR2 YDEGEE. The CDR3 covers 14 residues. The CDR3 spells CASSLDRADTEAFF. CDR3 nucleotide sequence: TGTGCCAGCAGCCTGGACAGGGCTGACACTGAAGCTTTCTTT.

This chain links TRBV6-6 with TRBJ2-5; D remains unclear. V gave up 6 bases and J gave up 1 base, with 15 bases separating them. This CDR3 spans 15 amino acids. Germline V gene sequence: CDR1 MNHNY, CDR2 SVGAGI (reference sequence). CDR3 protein: CASSFPRVLQETQYF. Here the CDR3 DNA reads TGTGCCAGCAGCTTCCCCCGGGTTCTCCAAGAGACCCAGTACTTC.